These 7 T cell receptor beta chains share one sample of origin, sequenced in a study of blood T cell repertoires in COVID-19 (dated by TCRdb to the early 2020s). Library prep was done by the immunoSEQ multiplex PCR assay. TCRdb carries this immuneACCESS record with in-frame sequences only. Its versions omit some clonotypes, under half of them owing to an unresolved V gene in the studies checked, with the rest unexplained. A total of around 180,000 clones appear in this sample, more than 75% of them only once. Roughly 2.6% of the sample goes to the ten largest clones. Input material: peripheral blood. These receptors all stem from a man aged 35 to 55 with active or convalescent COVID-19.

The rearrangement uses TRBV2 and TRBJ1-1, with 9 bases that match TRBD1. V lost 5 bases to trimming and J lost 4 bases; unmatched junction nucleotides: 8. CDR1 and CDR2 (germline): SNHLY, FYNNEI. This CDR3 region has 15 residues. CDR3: CASSLESTGGTEAFF. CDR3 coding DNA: TGTGCCAGCAGTCTAGAATCGACAGGGGGCACTGAAGCTTTCTTT.

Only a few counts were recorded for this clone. As DNA, the CDR3 is TGTGCCAGCAGTTTTAACTACAATGAGCAGTTCTTC. Encoded protein: CASSFNYNEQFF. This chain uses TRBV12-3 or TRBV12-4 with TRBJ2-1; D gene unclear. V lost 3 bases to trimming and J lost 3 bases, with 3 bases between them. The length of the CDR3 is 12 residues.

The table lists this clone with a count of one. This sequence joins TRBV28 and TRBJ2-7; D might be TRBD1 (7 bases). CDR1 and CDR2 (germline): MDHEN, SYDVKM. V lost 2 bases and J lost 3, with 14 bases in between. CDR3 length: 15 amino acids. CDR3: CASSLGAGGFYEQYF. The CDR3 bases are TGTGCCAGCAGTTTAGGGGCAGGGGGGTTCTACGAGCAGTACTTC.

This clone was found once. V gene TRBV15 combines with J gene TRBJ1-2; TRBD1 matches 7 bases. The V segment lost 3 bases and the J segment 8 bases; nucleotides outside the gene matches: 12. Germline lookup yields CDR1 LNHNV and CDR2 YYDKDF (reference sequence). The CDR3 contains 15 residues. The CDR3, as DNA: TGTGCCACCAGCAGGAGGTCAGCCAGGGGGGACGGCTACACCTTC. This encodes CATSRRSARGDGYTF.

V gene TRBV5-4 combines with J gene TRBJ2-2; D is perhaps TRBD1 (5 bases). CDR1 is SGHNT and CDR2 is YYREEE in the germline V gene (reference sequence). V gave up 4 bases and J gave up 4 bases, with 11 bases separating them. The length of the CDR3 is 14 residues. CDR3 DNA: TGTGCCAGCAGCCTTCGACAGTCCACCGGGGAGCTGTTTTTT. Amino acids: CASSLRQSTGELFF.

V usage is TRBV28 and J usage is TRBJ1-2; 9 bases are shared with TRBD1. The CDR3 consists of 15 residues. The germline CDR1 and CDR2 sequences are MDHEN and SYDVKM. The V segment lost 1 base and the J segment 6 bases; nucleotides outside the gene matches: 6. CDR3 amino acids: CASSLYPDRGDGYTF. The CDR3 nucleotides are TGTGCCAGCAGTTTATACCCGGACAGGGGTGATGGCTACACCTTC.

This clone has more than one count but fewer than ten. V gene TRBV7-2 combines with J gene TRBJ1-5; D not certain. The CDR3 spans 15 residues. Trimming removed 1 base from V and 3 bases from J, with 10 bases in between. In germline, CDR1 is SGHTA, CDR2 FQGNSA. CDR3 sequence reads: CASSLEAGDNQPQHF. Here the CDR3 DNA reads TGTGCCAGCAGCTTAGAAGCGGGAGACAATCAGCCCCAGCATTTT.